This paragraph reports one TCR beta chain. Original data processing: Reference gene primer amplification gave estimated nucleated cell counts. Generated by immunoSEQ multiplex PCR, the TCRdb table keeps only in-frame clones and is missing some. For V, J and clone size, that table is used; D and trimming come from the DNA. The sample records about 83,000 clones, under 80% being singletons. This entry belongs to a study of blood T cell repertoires in COVID-19. Study overall: Italy, Spain and the United States were the sources of the convalescent and acute COVID-19 samples. PBMCs, B-cell-depleted T cells, or T cells were the source of the cDNA or gDNA that made up the material.

CDR3 size: 14 residues. CDR1 is GTSNPN, CDR2 SVGIG, per germline (reference sequence). Trimming removed 5 bases from V and 1 base from J, with 14 bases in between. The source of this sequence is a woman at least 80 years old with active or convalescent COVID-19. Sequenced input: peripheral blood. The V call is TRBV30, the J call TRBJ2-5; tentative D call: TRBD1 (6 bases). CDR3 in DNA: TGTGCCTGGCGCCAGACAGGAGTCCAAGAGACCCAGTACTTC. This translates into CAWRQTGVQETQYF. The variable domain in full, completed from reference TRBV30 and TRBJ2-5, reads SQTIHQWPATLVQPVGSPLSLECTVEGTSNPNLYWYRQAAGRGLQLLFYSVGIGQISSEVPQNLSASRPQDRQFILSSKKLLLSDSGFYLCAWRQTGVQETQYFGPGTRLLVL.